A single sample is the source of the 9 T cell receptor beta chains below, sequenced in a study of CD8 T cells in Susac syndrome. An input of roughly 0.45 to 1 ug of RNA was subjected to reverse transcription using random hexamers. TCRdb independently ran MiXCR on the immunoSEQ multiplex PCR reads; one entry per CDR3 protein. The sample contains roughly 130,000 distinct CDR3 sequences, over 90% of which appear only once. The sample taken for sequencing was CD4+ T cells from PBMCs. The receptors were gathered from a human donor in good health.

This chain joins TRBV29-1 and TRBJ1-1; 10 bases agree with TRBD1. V shed 4 bases, J shed 5 bases, and the junction held 4 bases outside the gene matches. The germline gives CDR1 SQVTM, CDR2 ANQGSEA. CDR3 length: 13 residues. CDR3 sequence: CSVGQGATTEAFF. For the CDR3, the DNA is TGCAGCGTTGGACAGGGGGCAACTACTGAAGCTTTCTTT.

The chain uses TRBV28 and TRBJ2-3, with D perhaps matching TRBD2 (6 bases). The CDR3 is 14 residues long. Germline CDR1 reads MDHEN; CDR2 reads SYDVKM. Trimming took 3 bases from V and 2 from J, leaving 9 bases between them. The CDR3 here is CASSFRGITDTQYF. CDR3 coding DNA: TGTGCCAGCAGTTTTCGCGGGATCACAGATACGCAGTATTTT.

The chain employs TRBV18 and TRBJ2-5; D remains unclear. This CDR3 is built from 15 residues. V was shortened by 6 bases and J by 0 bases, with 14 bases between the two germline ends. Germline V gene sequence: CDR1 KGHSH, CDR2 LQKENI. CDR3 sequence: CASSLHHRDQETQYF. In DNA form, the CDR3 reads TGTGCCAGCTCGCTACATCACAGAGACCAAGAGACCCAGTACTTC. Drawing the rest from reference TRBV18 and TRBJ2-5, the complete variable domain is NAGVMQNPRHLVRRRGQEARLRCSPMKGHSHVYWYRQLPEEGLKFMVYLQKENIIDESGMPKERFSAEFPKEGPSILRIQQVVRGDSAAYFCASSLHHRDQETQYFGPGTRLLVL.

The rearrangement joins TRBV18 to TRBJ2-1; the match to TRBD1 covers 9 bases. The V gene end was trimmed by 5 bases and the J gene end by 3 bases; junction bases not matched to a gene: 8. The CDR3 spans 16 residues. Germline V gene lookup returns CDR1 KGHSH and CDR2 LQKENI. CDR3 in DNA: TGTGCCAGCTCATCCCTGGTGGGACAGGGCTACAATGAGCAGTTCTTC. Its protein product is CASSSLVGQGYNEQFF.

The chain joins TRBV29-1 to TRBJ2-1, with TRBD2 matching 9 bases. The CDR3 runs 12 residues. Germline V gives CDR1 SQVTM, CDR2 ANQGSEA. With 4 bases clipped from V and 13 bases from J, the junction kept 8 bases outside the gene matches. The CDR3 DNA is TGCAGCGTTGGGTCCGATAGCGGGAGACAGTTCTTC. It encodes CSVGSDSGRQFF.

The gene calls are TRBV3-1 and TRBJ2-5; 9 bases align to TRBD1. The CDR3 is 16 residues long. Trimming cost V 1 base and J 5 bases; bases outside gene matches: 8. Germline V gene data show CDR1 as LGHDT and CDR2 as YNNKEL (reference sequence). CDR3 sequence reads: CASSQGNRGRRETQYF. CDR3 DNA sequence: TGTGCCAGCAGCCAAGGGAACAGGGGGCGAAGGGAGACCCAGTACTTC.

This rearrangement joins TRBV19 to TRBJ1-5, with 10 bases matching TRBD1. Germline CDR1 LNHDA, CDR2 SQIVND (reference sequence). V was pared by 3 bases and J by 6 bases, with 8 bases of the junction left unmatched. The CDR3 sequence is 16 residues long. The CDR3 DNA follows: TGTGCCAGTAGTATCCTGGAGACAGGGGGCGTTCAGCCCCAGCATTTT. This sequence encodes CASSILETGGVQPQHF.

The chain links TRBV7-2 to TRBJ2-3; D uncertain. Germline CDR1 is SGHTA and CDR2 is FQGNSA. Trimming stripped 6 bases from V and 0 bases from J, with 4 bases between. The CDR3 extends over 12 amino acids. CDR3 sequence reads: CASRTSTDTQYF. The CDR3 DNA sequence: TGTGCCAGCAGGACGAGCACAGATACGCAGTATTTT.

CDR3 coding DNA: TGCAGCGTTGGGCAGGGGGCCCACGAGCAGTACTTC. It is translated as CSVGQGAHEQYF. This chain connects TRBV29-1 to TRBJ2-7; TRBD1 aligns across 8 bases. The length of the CDR3 is 12 residues. Trimming removed 4 bases from V and 5 bases from J; junction bases left unmatched: 4. The germline V gene has CDR1 SQVTM and CDR2 ANQGSEA.